The 3 T cell receptor beta chains in this list originate from one sample, sequenced in a study of cytotoxic CD8 clonotypes in ibrutinib-treated CLL. Sequencing was performed with immunoSEQ multiplex PCR; in TCRdb, only in-frame clones are kept and a portion is missing. The repertoire holds some 130,000 clones, with 75% to 80% as singletons. The sequencing used PBMCs, collected after 24 months of ibrutinib treatment. Every receptor here comes from a human donor with chronic lymphocytic leukemia.

The chain carries TRBV7-3 and TRBJ2-6, with D perhaps TRBD1 or TRBD2 (5 bases each). Trimming removed 1 base from V and 0 bases from J, with 13 bases in between. There are 18 residues in the CDR3. The germline gives CDR1 SGHTA, CDR2 FQGTGA. CDR3 protein: CASSLIGTPNSGANVLTF. The CDR3 DNA reads as TGTGCCAGCAGCTTAATCGGGACCCCCAACTCTGGGGCCAACGTCCTGACTTTC.

The chain combines TRBV28 with TRBJ2-7; D may be TRBD1 or TRBD2 (6 bases each). This CDR3 is built from 12 residues. Trimming took 10 bases from V and 7 from J, leaving 17 bases between them. The germline CDR1 and CDR2 sequences are MDHEN and SYDVKM. CDR3 DNA: TGTGCCACCCGGCCGGGGGCTAGGGAGCAGTACTTC. It specifies CATRPGAREQYF.

V usage is TRBV6-5 and J usage is TRBJ1-4; no firm D call. The germline V gene encodes CDR1 MNHEY and CDR2 SVGAGI. The CDR3 is 15 amino acids. Trimming left V 3 bases short and J 8 bases short, with 16 bases between. In nucleotides, the CDR3 is TGTGCCAGCAGTTATGCGGGGTCCTCCGGGGAAAAACTGTTTTTT. The encoded protein is CASSYAGSSGEKLFF.